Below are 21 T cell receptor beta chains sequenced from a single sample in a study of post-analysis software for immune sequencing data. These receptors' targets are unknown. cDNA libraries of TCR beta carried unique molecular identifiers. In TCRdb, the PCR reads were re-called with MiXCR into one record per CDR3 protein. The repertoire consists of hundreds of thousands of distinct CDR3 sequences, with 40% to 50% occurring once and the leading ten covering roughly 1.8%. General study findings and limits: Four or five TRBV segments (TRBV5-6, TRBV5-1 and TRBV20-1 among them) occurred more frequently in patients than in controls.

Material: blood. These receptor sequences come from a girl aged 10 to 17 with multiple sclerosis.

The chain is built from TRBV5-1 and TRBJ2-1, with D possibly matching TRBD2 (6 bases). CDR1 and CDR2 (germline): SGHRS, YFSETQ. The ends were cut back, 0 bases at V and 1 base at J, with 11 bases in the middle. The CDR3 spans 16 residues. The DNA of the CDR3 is TGCGCCAGCAGCTTGGGGCGGGGAGAATCCTACAATGAGCAGTTCTTC. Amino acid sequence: CASSLGRGESYNEQFF.

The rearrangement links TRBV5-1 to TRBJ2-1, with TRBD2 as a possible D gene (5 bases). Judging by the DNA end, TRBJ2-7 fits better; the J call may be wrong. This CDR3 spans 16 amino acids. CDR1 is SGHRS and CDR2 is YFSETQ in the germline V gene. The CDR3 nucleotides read TGCGCCAGCAGCTTGGGTGGGGAGAGCTCCTACAATGAGCAGTACTTC. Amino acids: CASSLGGESSYNEQYF.

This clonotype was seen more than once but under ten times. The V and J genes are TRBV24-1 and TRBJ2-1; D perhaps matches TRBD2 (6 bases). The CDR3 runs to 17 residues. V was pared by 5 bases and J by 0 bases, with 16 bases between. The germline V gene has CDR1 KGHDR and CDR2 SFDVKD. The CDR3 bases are TGTGCCACCAGTGCGGTGGGCGGGATTAGCTCCTACAATGAGCAGTTCTTC. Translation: CATSAVGGISSYNEQFF.

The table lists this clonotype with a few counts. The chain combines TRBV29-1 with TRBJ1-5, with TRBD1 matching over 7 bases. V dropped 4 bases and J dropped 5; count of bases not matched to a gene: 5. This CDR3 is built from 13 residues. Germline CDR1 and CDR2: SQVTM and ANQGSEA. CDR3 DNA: TGCAGCGTTGGCCAGGGGGAGGATCAGCCCCAGCATTTT. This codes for CSVGQGEDQPQHF.

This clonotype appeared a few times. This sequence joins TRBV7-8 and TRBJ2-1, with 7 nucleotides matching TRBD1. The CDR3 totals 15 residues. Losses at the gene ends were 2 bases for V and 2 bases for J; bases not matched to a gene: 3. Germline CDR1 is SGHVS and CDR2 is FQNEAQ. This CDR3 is CASSLHGTAYNEQFF. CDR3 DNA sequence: TGTGCCAGCAGCTTACACGGGACAGCCTACAATGAGCAGTTCTTC.

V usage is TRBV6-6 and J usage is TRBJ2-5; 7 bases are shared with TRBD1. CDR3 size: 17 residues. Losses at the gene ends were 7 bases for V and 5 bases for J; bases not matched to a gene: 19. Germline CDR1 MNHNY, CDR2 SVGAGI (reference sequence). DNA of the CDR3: TGTGCCAGCACTCATGACAGGGAAGGCTGGAGCGGCGAGACCCAGTACTTC. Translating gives CASTHDREGWSGETQYF.

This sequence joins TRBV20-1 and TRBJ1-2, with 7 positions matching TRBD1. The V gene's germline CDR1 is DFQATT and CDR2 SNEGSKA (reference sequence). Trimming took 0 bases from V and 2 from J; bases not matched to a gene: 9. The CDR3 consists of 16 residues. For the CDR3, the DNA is TGCAGTGCTAGAGATTGGATGCCAGGGGGGAACTATGGCTACACCTTC. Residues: CSARDWMPGGNYGYTF.

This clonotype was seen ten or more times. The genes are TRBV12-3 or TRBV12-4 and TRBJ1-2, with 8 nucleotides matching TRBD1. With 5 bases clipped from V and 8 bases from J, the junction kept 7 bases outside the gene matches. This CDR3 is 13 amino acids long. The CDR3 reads CASSLQGARGYTF. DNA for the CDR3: TGTGCCAGCAGTCTCCAGGGGGCAAGGGGCTACACCTTC.

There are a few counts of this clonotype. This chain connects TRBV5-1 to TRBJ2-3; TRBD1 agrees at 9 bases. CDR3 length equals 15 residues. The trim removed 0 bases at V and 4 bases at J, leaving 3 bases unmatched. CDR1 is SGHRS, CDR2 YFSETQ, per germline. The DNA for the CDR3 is TGCGCCAGCAGCTTGGTACAGGGGGCTGCAGATACGCAGTATTTT. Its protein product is CASSLVQGAADTQYF.

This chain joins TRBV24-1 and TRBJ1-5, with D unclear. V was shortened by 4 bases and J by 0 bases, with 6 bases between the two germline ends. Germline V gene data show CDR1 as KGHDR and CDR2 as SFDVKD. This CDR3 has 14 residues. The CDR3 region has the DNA TGTGCCACCAGTGAGGGGTCTAGCAATCAGCCCCAGCATTTT. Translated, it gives CATSEGSSNQPQHF.

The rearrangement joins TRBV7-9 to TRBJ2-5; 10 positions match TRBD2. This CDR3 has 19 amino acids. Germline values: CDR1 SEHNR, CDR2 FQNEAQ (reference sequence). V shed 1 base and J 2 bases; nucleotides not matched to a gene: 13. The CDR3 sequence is CASSLGRGSSGGPQETQYF. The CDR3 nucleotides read TGTGCCAGCAGCTTAGGAAGGGGTTCTAGCGGGGGTCCACAAGAGACCCAGTACTTC.

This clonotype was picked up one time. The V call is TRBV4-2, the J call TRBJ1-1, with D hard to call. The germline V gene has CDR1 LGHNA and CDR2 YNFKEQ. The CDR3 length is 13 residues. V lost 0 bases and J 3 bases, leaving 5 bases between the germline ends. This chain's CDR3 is CASSQETDTEAFF. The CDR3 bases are TGTGCCAGCAGCCAAGAGACGGACACTGAAGCTTTCTTT.

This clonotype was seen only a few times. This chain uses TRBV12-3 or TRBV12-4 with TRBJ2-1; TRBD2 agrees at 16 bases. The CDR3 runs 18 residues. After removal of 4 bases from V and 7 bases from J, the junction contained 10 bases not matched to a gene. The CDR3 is CASSSRPGTSGRANEQFF. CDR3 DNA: TGTGCCAGCAGTTCTCGTCCCGGGACTAGCGGGAGGGCGAATGAGCAGTTCTTC.

CDR3 loop: CASSSRQSSGANVLTF. In DNA form, the CDR3 reads TGTGCCAGCAGTTCTCGACAGAGCTCTGGGGCCAACGTCCTGACTTTC. V gene TRBV12-3 or TRBV12-4 combines with J gene TRBJ2-6; a possible D gene is TRBD1 (5 bases). With 4 bases removed from V and 0 bases from J, the gap between germline ends came to 10 bases. The CDR3 has 16 residues.

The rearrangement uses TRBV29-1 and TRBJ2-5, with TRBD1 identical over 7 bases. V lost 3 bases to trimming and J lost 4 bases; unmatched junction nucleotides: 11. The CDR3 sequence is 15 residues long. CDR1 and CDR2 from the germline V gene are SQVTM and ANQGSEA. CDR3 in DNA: TGCAGCGTTGAGATAACAGGGGAAGGAGGAGAGACCCAGTACTTC. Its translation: CSVEITGEGGETQYF.

The CDR3 here is CASSLSGQVNEQYF. The CDR3 DNA sequence: TGCGCCAGCAGCTTGTCGGGGCAGGTCAATGAGCAGTACTTC. V is TRBV5-1 and J is TRBJ2-5; perhaps D is TRBD1 or TRBD2 (5 bases each). Germline V CDR1 and CDR2: SGHRS, YFSETQ. The CDR3 consists of 14 residues. The V end lost 1 base, the J end lost 11 bases, and 18 bases lay between the germline ends.

This CDR3 reads CASSERTNTEAFF. As DNA, the CDR3 is TGCGCCAGCAGCGAACGGACGAACACTGAAGCTTTCTTT. V usage is TRBV10-1 and J usage is TRBJ1-1; unclear D gene. The V end lost 6 bases, the J end lost 1 base, and 9 bases lay between the germline ends. The CDR3 has 13 amino acids. Germline CDR1 is WNHNN and CDR2 is SYGVQD (reference sequence).

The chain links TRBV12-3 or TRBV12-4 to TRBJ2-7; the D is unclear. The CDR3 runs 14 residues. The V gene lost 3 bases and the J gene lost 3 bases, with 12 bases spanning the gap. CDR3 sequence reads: CASSFLGPVYEQYF. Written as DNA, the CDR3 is TGTGCCAGCAGTTTTTTGGGCCCCGTCTACGAGCAGTACTTC.

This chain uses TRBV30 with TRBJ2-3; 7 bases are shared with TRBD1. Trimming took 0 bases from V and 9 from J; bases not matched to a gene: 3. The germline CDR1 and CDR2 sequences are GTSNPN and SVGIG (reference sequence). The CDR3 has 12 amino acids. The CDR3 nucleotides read TGTGCCTGGAGTGTACTCAGGGGGACGCAGTATTTT. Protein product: CAWSVLRGTQYF.

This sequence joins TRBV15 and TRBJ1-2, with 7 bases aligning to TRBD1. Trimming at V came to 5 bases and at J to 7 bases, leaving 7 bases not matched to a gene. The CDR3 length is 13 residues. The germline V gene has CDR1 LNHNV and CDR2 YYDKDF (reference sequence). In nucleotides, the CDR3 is TGTGCCACCAGCGTACAGGGGAAAGGTGGCTACACCTTC. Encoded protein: CATSVQGKGGYTF.

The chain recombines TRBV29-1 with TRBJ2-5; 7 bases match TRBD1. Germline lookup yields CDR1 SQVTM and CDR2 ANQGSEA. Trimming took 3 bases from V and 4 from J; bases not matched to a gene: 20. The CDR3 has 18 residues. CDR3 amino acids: CSVDNRGEGSGGLETQYF. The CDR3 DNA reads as TGCAGCGTTGATAACAGGGGTGAAGGGAGTGGTGGCTTAGAGACCCAGTACTTC. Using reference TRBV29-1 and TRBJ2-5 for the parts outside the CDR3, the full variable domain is SAVISQKPSRDICQRGTSLTIQCQVDSQVTMMFWYRQQPGQSLTLIATANQGSEATYESGFVIDKFPISRPNLTFSTLTVSNMSPEDSSIYLCSVDNRGEGSGGLETQYFGPGTRLLVL.